This TCR beta chain was sequenced for a study of T-cell memory formation after mild COVID-19. TCRdb reprocessed the 5' RACE reads via MiXCR and lists one record per CDR3 protein. The data hold 130,000 to 150,000 distinct CDR3 sequences, with about 19% observed a single time. This clonotype was observed many times. What it recognizes is unknown. General study results and limits: Cross-reactive memory appears to have joined, as suggested by some responding clones showing up in pre-infection memory. Contracting CD8+ clones were enriched in EMRA, CD4+ mainly in CM and EM.

The CDR3 covers 11 residues. Germline V gene lookup returns CDR1 SNHLY and CDR2 FYNNEI. Trimming removed 3 bases at V and 4 bases at J, with 2 bases between. The chain is built from TRBV2 and TRBJ2-3; D remains unclear. This receptor was identified in an adult woman who had mild COVID-19 (a few samples of this study predate the infection). Cell type and time point are not known. The sequencing input was PBMCs or a T cell subset sorted from them (not recorded which). CDR3 DNA: TGTGCCAGCAGTGAGGCAGATACGCAGTATTTT. It specifies CASSEADTQYF.